A single sample gave rise to the 9 T cell receptor beta chains below, sequenced in a study of metastatic and nonmetastatic thyroid tumors (dated by TCRdb to about 2020). The method behind the library was PCR. Instrument on record: Illumina HiSeq 4000. TCRdb reworked the public reads: Q25 trimming with fastp, MiXCR clone assembly, productive beta chains retained. The sample table lists 85,000 to 100,000 clones, roughly 13% of them with a count of one. The ten biggest clones cover around 10% of the sample. No treatment had been received by any patient before thyroid surgery. What was sequenced was blood. These receptors were obtained from a female donor with papillary thyroid cancer or a benign thyroid nodule (not recorded which). Some clones in this sample may be carry-over from other donors' samples.

This clone was counted a single time. The V call is TRBV18, the J call TRBJ1-2; the D gene is possibly TRBD1 (5 bases). Between the trimmed V and J ends, which lost 6 bases and 4 bases, there was a span of 18 bases. Per the germline V gene, CDR1 is KGHSH and CDR2 is LQKENI. The CDR3 is 15 amino acids. As DNA, the CDR3 is TGTGCCAGCTCCCCATCATTGGTCGACAGCTATGGCTACACCTTC. This encodes CASSPSLVDSYGYTF.

This clone was counted a few times. This may arise from a read error, as a much more abundant clone is one base away. V and J are TRBV18 and TRBJ1-1; D gene ambiguous. CDR1 and CDR2 (germline): KGHSH, LQKENI. There are 14 residues in the CDR3. V was clipped by 3 bases and J by 4 bases, with 12 bases between them. The chain's CDR3 is CASSPKEGLTEAFF. CDR3 sequence (DNA): TGTGCCAGCTCACCGAAGGAGGGTCTCACTGAAGCTTTCTTT.

Many counts were recorded for this clone. The junction shows a germline mismatch at one end, possibly a read error. The rearrangement joins TRBV30 to TRBJ1-1; 8 bases fit TRBD1. The CDR3 totals 15 residues. CDR1 is GTSNPN and CDR2 is SVGIG in the germline V gene (reference sequence). The CDR3 loop reads CAWNRGKDVKTEAFF. The CDR3 DNA is TGTGCCTGGAACAGGGGGAAGGACGTGAAAACTGAAGCTTTCTTT.

The V gene is TRBV10-1, the J gene TRBJ2-4, with 8 positions matching TRBD2. The CDR3 is made up of 14 amino acids. Germline assignment: CDR1 WNHNN and CDR2 SYGVQD (reference sequence). Trimming removed 3 bases from V and 6 bases from J; junction bases left unmatched: 4. CDR3: CASSEKRERNIQYF. The CDR3 nucleotides are TGCGCCAGCAGTGAAAAGCGGGAGAGAAACATTCAGTACTTC.

With regard to this clone: It may be a read error: a sequence one base away is much more abundant. The V and J genes are TRBV18 and TRBJ1-1; a possible D gene is TRBD1 (5 bases). CDR1 is KGHSH, CDR2 LQKENI, per germline. The CDR3 length is 18 residues. The V gene lost 6 bases and the J gene lost 0 bases, with 23 bases spanning the gap. The CDR3 DNA follows: TGTGCCAGCTCGCACCGTGGTGCGGGGGGTGATATGAACACTGAAGCTTTCTTT. Translating gives CASSHRGAGGDMNTEAFF.

This clone was counted many times. J is TRBJ1-5 and V is TRBV6-1, with no clear D. In germline, CDR1 is MNHNS, CDR2 SASEGT. CDR3 length: 12 residues. The V end lost 3 bases, the J end lost 7 bases, and 7 bases lay between the germline ends. The CDR3 protein is CASSDAWQPQHF. DNA for the CDR3: TGTGCCAGCAGTGATGCGTGGCAGCCCCAGCATTTT.

This clone was detected many times. The rearrangement links TRBV28 to TRBJ1-5; 8 bases are a match to TRBD1. V lost 5 bases and J lost 2; bases outside the gene matches: 8. Per germline, CDR1 MDHEN and CDR2 SYDVKM. The CDR3 runs 16 residues. CDR3 protein: CASSTGGTPGNQPQHF. The CDR3 nucleotides are TGTGCCAGCAGTACAGGGGGGACCCCGGGCAATCAGCCCCAGCATTTT. Full variable domain (outside the CDR3, taken from reference TRBV28 and TRBJ1-5): DVKVTQSSRYLVKRTGEKVFLECVQDMDHENMFWYRQDPGLGLRLIYFSYDVKMKEKGDIPEGYSVSREKKERFSLILESASTNQTSMYLCASSTGGTPGNQPQHFGDGTRLSIL.

Remarks on this clone: This sequence may be a read error, since a much larger clone differs from it by one base. The chain carries TRBV9 and TRBJ2-3; no clear D gene. The V gene's germline CDR1 is SGDLS and CDR2 YYNGEE. Deletions cut 4 bases from V and 5 bases from J, with 11 bases between. CDR3 size: 13 residues. The CDR3 is CASSLARLDTQYF. The CDR3 DNA is TGTGCCAGCAGCTTAGCTCGATTAGATACGCAGTATTTT.

This clone was detected ten times or more. The chain joins TRBV11-2 to TRBJ2-3, with 10 positions matching TRBD2. CDR1 is SGHAT, CDR2 FQNNGV, per germline. The CDR3 contains 14 residues. J was trimmed by 3 bases and V by 7 bases; bases with no gene match: 4. CDR3 DNA: TGTGCCAGCAAGTCTAGCGGGAGTACAGATACGCAGTATTTT. Its protein is CASKSSGSTDTQYF.